The 27 T cell receptor beta chains below come from one sample, sequenced in a study of naive and memory T cell subsets. An equimolar mix of two oligonucleotides served as the beta constant-region primer for TRBC1 and TRBC2. TCRdb processed the UMI-ligation and nested PCR reads anew with MiXCR; each CDR3 protein has one entry. The sample consists of about 80,000 distinct CDR3 sequences, about an eighth of them appearing once. Sequencing was carried out using central memory CD4+ T cells from blood. The origin of the receptors is a human donor in good health.

The sample holds many counts of this clonotype. The genes are TRBV5-1 and TRBJ2-3; perhaps TRBD1 as D (6 bases). The CDR3 totals 14 residues. Trimming stripped 3 bases from V and 6 bases from J, with 14 bases between. The germline gives CDR1 SGHRS, CDR2 YFSETQ. CDR3 coding DNA: TGCGCCAGCAGCTCCTCCTTTACAGGGGATACGCAGTATTTT. It is translated as CASSSSFTGDTQYF.

The V call is TRBV29-1, the J call TRBJ2-5; D is ambiguous. The germline V and J ends were trimmed by 6 bases and 2 bases, with 10 bases remaining between them. CDR3 length: 12 amino acids. Germline V gene lookup returns CDR1 SQVTM and CDR2 ANQGSEA. The CDR3 nucleotides are TGCAGCGTGACGCCGGGTCAAGAGACCCAGTACTTC. Its translation is CSVTPGQETQYF.

A few counts support this clonotype. The chain uses TRBV7-8 and TRBJ2-3; 8 bases match TRBD1. This CDR3 spans 14 amino acids. Per the germline V gene, CDR1 is SGHVS and CDR2 is FQNEAQ. V dropped 5 bases and J dropped 3; count of bases not matched to a gene: 4. The CDR3 spells CASSAGQGTDTQYF. The CDR3 nucleotides are TGTGCCAGCAGCGCAGGACAGGGAACAGATACGCAGTATTTT.

The chain combines TRBV7-9 with TRBJ2-5; D uncertain. Germline loops: CDR1 SEHNR, CDR2 FQNEAQ (reference sequence). V shed 0 bases and J shed 0 bases, with 2 bases lying between them. The CDR3 length is 13 residues. The CDR3 DNA follows: TGTGCCAGCAGCTTAGCCCACCAAGAGACCCAGTACTTC. This translates into CASSLAHQETQYF.

In this sample, this clonotype turned up many times. This rearrangement joins TRBV25-1 to TRBJ2-7; 8 bases map to TRBD1. This CDR3 is built from 20 residues. Germline values: CDR1 MGHDK, CDR2 SYGVNS. The ends lost 7 bases at V and 3 bases at J; junction bases unmatched: 26. For the CDR3, the DNA is TGTGCCAGCAACCCGGGGCCGCACAACGTGGGGCCGACAGGGGTCTACGAGCAGTACTTC. As protein: CASNPGPHNVGPTGVYEQYF.

This clonotype was seen only a few times. In DNA form, the CDR3 reads TGTGCCAGCAGTTTATATGGGATAGCACTACAAGAGACCCAGTACTTC. Its protein product is CASSLYGIALQETQYF. This sequence joins TRBV27 and TRBJ2-5; D not resolved. Germline loops: CDR1 MNHEY, CDR2 SMNVEV (reference sequence). CDR3 length equals 16 residues. V gave up 1 base and J gave up 2 bases, with 14 bases separating them.

This clonotype was counted a few times. This sequence joins TRBV7-2 and TRBJ2-1; TRBD1 matches at 10 bases. CDR1 SGHTA and CDR2 FQGNSA come from the germline V gene. The length of the CDR3 is 16 residues. The ends lost 1 base at V and 15 bases at J; junction bases unmatched: 15. DNA for the CDR3: TGTGCCAGCAGCTTAGACCGGGGGGGGCCGGGACAGGGGTGGTTCTTC. It codes for CASSLDRGGPGQGWFF. The complete variable domain, with remaining parts taken from reference TRBV7-2 and TRBJ2-1, reads GAGVSQSPSNKVTEKGKDVELRCDPISGHTALYWYRQSLGQGLEFLIYFQGNSAPDKSGLPSDRFSAERTGGSVSTLTIQRTQQEDSAVYLCASSLDRGGPGQGWFFGPGTRLTVL.

The chain carries TRBV20-1 and TRBJ2-2; no firm D call. V gave up 2 bases and J gave up 3 bases, with 7 bases separating them. The CDR3 spans 13 residues. Per the germline V gene, CDR1 is DFQATT and CDR2 is SNEGSKA (reference sequence). CDR3 in amino acids: CSARSGYTGELFF. The CDR3 DNA reads as TGCAGTGCTAGAAGTGGTTACACCGGGGAGCTGTTTTTT.

The J gene is TRBJ2-1, the V gene TRBV6-5, with TRBD2 matching 7 bases. Trimming took 2 bases from V and 1 from J; bases not matched to a gene: 5. Per the germline V gene, CDR1 is MNHEY and CDR2 is SVGAGI. The CDR3 extends over 16 amino acids. The DNA of the CDR3 is TGTGCCAGCAGTTACGGGGCGGGAGTGTCCTACAATGAGCAGTTCTTC. It specifies CASSYGAGVSYNEQFF.

In this sample, this clonotype turned up a few times. The chain uses TRBV5-1 and TRBJ1-2; D gene uncertain. The germline V gene has CDR1 SGHRS and CDR2 YFSETQ. The ends were cut back, 0 bases at V and 4 bases at J, with 16 bases in the middle. This CDR3 is 16 amino acids long. Here the CDR3 DNA reads TGCGCCAGCAGCTTGGCGGAAGGAGACCTCGGCTATGGCTACACCTTC. It codes for CASSLAEGDLGYGYTF.

This clonotype was found many times. The chain uses TRBV2 and TRBJ1-2; D may be TRBD1 (5 bases). The CDR3 consists of 13 residues. Trimming took off 7 bases at V and 6 bases at J, with 15 bases between the two ends. Germline CDR1 and CDR2: SNHLY and FYNNEI. CDR3 nucleotides: TGTGCCAGCACGGGGCCAAACTATGATGGCTACACCTTC. Its protein is CASTGPNYDGYTF.

This clonotype was seen a handful of times. The rearrangement uses TRBV18 and TRBJ1-1; D gene uncertain. The length of the CDR3 is 14 residues. Germline CDR1 reads KGHSH; CDR2 reads LQKENI. With 3 bases removed from V and 4 bases from J, the gap between germline ends came to 12 bases. The CDR3 region has the DNA TGTGCCAGCTCACCGACACCCGGCGGCACTGAAGCTTTCTTT. It codes for CASSPTPGGTEAFF.

This clonotype was counted between two and nine times. The rearrangement links TRBV5-8 to TRBJ1-6, with 7 bases lining up with TRBD1. The CDR3 runs to 17 residues. CDR1 SGHTS and CDR2 YDEGEE come from the germline V gene. Trimming cost V 2 bases and J 10 bases; bases outside gene matches: 15. The DNA of the CDR3 is TGTGCCAGCAGCTTAACGGGACAGAGGGGAAGTCCGTCACCCCTCCACTTT. Protein product: CASSLTGQRGSPSPLHF.

The rearrangement joins TRBV6-2 or TRBV6-3 to TRBJ2-7; 8 bases line up with TRBD2. Germline CDR1 is MNHEY and CDR2 is SVGEGT. The V and J ends lost 8 bases and 4 bases, in that order; junction bases with no gene match: 7. The CDR3 is 13 residues long. CDR3 nucleotides: TGTGCCAGCGGAGCGGGAGTCAAGTACGAGCAGTACTTC. Its protein is CASGAGVKYEQYF.

This clonotype was counted at least ten times. The chain uses TRBV24-1 and TRBJ1-1; D may be TRBD1 (5 bases). This CDR3 comprises 13 residues. The V gene lost 4 bases and the J gene lost 5 bases, with 10 bases spanning the gap. CDR1 and CDR2 from the germline V gene are KGHDR and SFDVKD. The CDR3 bases are TGTGCCACCAGTGACAGGGTGGATACTGAAGCTTTCTTT. Its translation: CATSDRVDTEAFF.

Many counts were recorded for this clonotype. The chain couples TRBV7-3 to TRBJ1-1; 8 nucleotides agree with TRBD1. With 2 bases clipped from V and 7 bases from J, the junction kept 9 bases outside the gene matches. CDR1 is SGHTA and CDR2 is FQGTGA in the germline V gene. The CDR3 is made up of 15 amino acids. CDR3 DNA sequence: TGTGCCAGCAGCTTATCTGTCGGACAGGGTAGTGAAGCTTTCTTT. Translation gives CASSLSVGQGSEAFF.

This clonotype came up many times. The V call is TRBV7-2, the J call TRBJ2-4, with 10 bases matching TRBD1. The J segment lost 6 bases and the V segment lost 5 bases, leaving 10 bases of the junction unmatched. The CDR3 runs to 16 residues. Germline V gene sequence: CDR1 SGHTA, CDR2 FQGNSA. The CDR3 region has the DNA TGTGCCAGCAGCCGTTCGCCGACAGGGGGCCCAAACATTCAGTACTTC. Amino acids: CASSRSPTGGPNIQYF.

This clonotype was counted at least ten times. The chain is built from TRBV20-1 and TRBJ1-5; a weak D match, TRBD1 (5 bases). Trimming left V 6 bases short and J 6 bases short, with 15 bases between. Looked up from germline, CDR1 is DFQATT and CDR2 is SNEGSKA (reference sequence). This CDR3 contains 13 residues. This chain's CDR3 is CSARSGGGQPQHF. Written as DNA, the CDR3 is TGCAGTGCCCGATCCGGGGGAGGTCAGCCCCAGCATTTT.

This clonotype was counted at least ten times. The chain combines TRBV7-8 with TRBJ2-7; D gene ambiguous. This CDR3 contains 15 residues. Trimming took off 5 bases at V and 0 bases at J, with 14 bases between the two ends. Germline V gene sequence: CDR1 SGHVS, CDR2 FQNEAQ. The CDR3 loop is CASSKSEGFSYEQYF. The CDR3 nucleotides read TGTGCCAGCAGCAAAAGCGAAGGCTTCTCCTACGAGCAGTACTTC.

The chain employs TRBV6-6 and TRBJ2-1; D may be TRBD2 (6 bases). V lost 5 bases, J lost 6 bases, and 14 bases lay in between. This CDR3 contains 14 residues. Germline CDR1 MNHNY, CDR2 SVGAGI (reference sequence). CDR3 coding DNA: TGTGCCAGCAGTCACCAAGGGACTTCCAATGAGCAGTTCTTC. Amino acids: CASSHQGTSNEQFF.

The sample holds a few counts of this clonotype. The chain links TRBV5-4 to TRBJ2-3; the D is unclear. V lost 0 bases to trimming and J lost 2 bases, with 10 bases between them. Looked up from germline, CDR1 is SGHNT and CDR2 is YYREEE (reference sequence). This CDR3 region has 15 residues. The CDR3 spells CASSLEKLTTDTQYF. The CDR3 nucleotides read TGTGCCAGCAGCTTGGAGAAGTTGACCACAGATACGCAGTATTTT.

V and J are TRBV20-1 and TRBJ2-2; 8 bases fit TRBD1. V lost 5 bases, J lost 5 bases, and 4 bases stayed unmatched. This CDR3 has 13 amino acids. Germline V gene data show CDR1 as DFQATT and CDR2 as SNEGSKA (reference sequence). The CDR3 spells CSAVWTGTGELFF. CDR3 nucleotides: TGCAGTGCTGTATGGACAGGGACCGGGGAGCTGTTTTTT.

Only a few counts were recorded for this clonotype. The genes are TRBV2 and TRBJ2-7; D not resolved. The V gene lost 7 bases and the J gene lost 1 base, with 14 bases spanning the gap. Per germline, CDR1 SNHLY and CDR2 FYNNEI. The CDR3 loop spans 14 amino acids. In DNA, the CDR3 is TGTGCCAGCACTTGGTTTCTAGAGTCCTACGAGCAGTACTTC. Its translation is CASTWFLESYEQYF.

Only a few counts were recorded for this clonotype. The gene calls are TRBV5-1 and TRBJ1-2; 9 positions agree with TRBD1. The germline V gene encodes CDR1 SGHRS and CDR2 YFSETQ. V shed 0 bases and J 8 bases; nucleotides not matched to a gene: 5. The CDR3 spans 14 residues. The CDR3: CASSLDRGLEGYTF. The CDR3 DNA sequence: TGCGCCAGCAGCTTGGACAGGGGGCTAGAGGGCTACACCTTC.

This chain uses TRBV20-1 with TRBJ1-2; D is possibly TRBD1 (6 bases). With 6 bases removed from V and 2 bases from J, the gap between germline ends came to 10 bases. The CDR3 is 12 amino acids. Germline CDR1 and CDR2: DFQATT and SNEGSKA (reference sequence). CDR3 DNA: TGCAGTGCGTTTGACAGGAACTATGGCTACACCTTC. Its translation is CSAFDRNYGYTF.

The chain joins TRBV10-3 to TRBJ2-7; no clear D gene. V was shortened by 1 base and J by 2 bases, with 12 bases between the two germline ends. The germline gives CDR1 ENHRY, CDR2 SYGVKD. There are 15 residues in the CDR3. In nucleotides, the CDR3 is TGTGCCATCAGTGAGTTGGAGACCGCCGCCTACGAGCAGTACTTC. Its protein is CAISELETAAYEQYF.

The gene calls are TRBV5-5 and TRBJ2-3; 12 bases fit TRBD2. Trimming cost V 6 bases and J 1 base; bases outside gene matches: 15. Germline CDR1 SGHKS, CDR2 YYEKEE (reference sequence). This CDR3 comprises 19 residues. The CDR3 spells CASTVSSVRLAGGTDTQYF. The CDR3 DNA is TGTGCCAGCACTGTGAGTTCGGTTCGACTAGCGGGAGGCACAGATACGCAGTATTTT.